This TCR beta chain was documented in a study of cytomegalovirus exposure and HLA in healthy donors. Whole-study context: Earlier results showed roughly 120 million unique TCR beta sequences derived from approximately 180 million T cells.

Concerning this clone: Its antigen remains unknown.

Germline V gene lookup returns CDR1 SEHNR and CDR2 FQNEAQ (reference sequence). This CDR3 comprises 16 residues. Trimming cost V 4 bases and J 0 bases, with 15 bases left between them. PCR used 60 Vbeta primers and 13 Jbeta primers. The assay was immunoSEQ multiplex PCR, and TCRdb's table has in-frame clones only and misses some. The profile shows around 99,000 clones, nearly 70% of them singletons. Overall study results and limits: A later analysis associated some 18,000 TCR beta sequences with HLA alleles at a 0.05 false discovery rate. Analysis was carried out at a later point, and it linked a missense DCLRE1C variant to TCR beta V- and J-gene trimming.

Sequenced input: PBMCs. The chain has TRBV7-9 and TRBJ1-1, with TRBD1 as a possible D gene (5 bases). The source of this sequence is a woman aged 65 to 85 in good health and CMV-seropositive. CDR3 sequence: CASSSGGAPMNTEAFF. The CDR3 bases are TGTGCCAGCAGCTCTGGCGGGGCCCCTATGAACACTGAAGCTTTCTTT. The entire variable domain, with the rest obtained from reference TRBV7-9 and TRBJ1-1, is as follows: DTGVSQNPRHKITKRGQNVTFRCDPISEHNRLYWYRQTLGQGPEFLTYFQNEAQLEKSRLLSDRFSAERPKGSFSTLEIQRTEQGDSAMYLCASSSGGAPMNTEAFFGQGTRLTVV.